Only a few counts were recorded for the clone carrying this TCR beta chain. Its target is unknown. This sample is part of a study of graft-versus-host responses after intestinal transplantation. Findings of the study overall: Maximum circulating GvH clone levels tracked with early post-transplant HvG decreases.

Method: immunoSEQ multiplex PCR; TCRdb's copy keeps in-frame clones and lacks some. The repertoire includes about 130,000 clones, around nine tenths of them detected once, and 0.15% to 0.2% sits in the top ten. CDR1 and CDR2 from the germline V gene are LNHNV and YYDKDF (reference sequence). The CDR3 contains 15 residues. The V end was cut by 0 bases, the J end by 2 bases, with 9 bases between. V and J are TRBV15 and TRBJ2-3; tentatively, D is TRBD1 or TRBD2 (5 bases each). The clonotype comes from a human donor who received an intestinal transplant. The sequencing used unstimulated CD4+ T cells sorted from spleen or lymph node cells, collected before intestinal transplant. CDR3: CATSRDGTTTDTQYF. The CDR3 bases are TGTGCCACCAGCAGAGATGGGACCACCACAGATACGCAGTATTTT.